The clone carrying this T cell receptor beta chain was seen more than once but under ten times. Individual cDNA molecules were tagged with unique molecular identifiers, the study reported. TCRdb passed the 5' RACE reads through MiXCR, listing each CDR3 protein once. In the table there are 80,000 to 95,000 distinct CDR3 sequences, approximately 17% of which are singletons. These data are taken from a study of early T cells in non-severe SARS-CoV-2 infection. V dropped 4 bases and J dropped 4; count of bases not matched to a gene: 4. Germline-derived CDR1 and CDR2 are SGDLS and YYNGEE. The CDR3 loop spans 16 amino acids.

Here the sequenced sample was whole blood, taken at baseline. The origin of this receptor is an adult who was a healthcare worker with PCR-confirmed SARS-CoV-2 infection or an uninfected control (not recorded which). This chain connects TRBV9 to TRBJ2-2; 13 nucleotides match TRBD2. CDR3 region: CASSPGLAGVTGELFF. The CDR3 DNA reads TGTGCCAGCAGCCCCGGACTAGCGGGAGTCACCGGGGAGCTGTTTTTT. Together with reference TRBV9 and TRBJ2-2, the CDR3 gives the full variable domain: DSGVTQTPKHLITATGQRVTLRCSPRSGDLSVYWYQQSLDQGLQFLIQYYNGEERAKGNILERFSAQQFPDLHSELNLSSLELGDSALYFCASSPGLAGVTGELFFGEGSRLTVL.